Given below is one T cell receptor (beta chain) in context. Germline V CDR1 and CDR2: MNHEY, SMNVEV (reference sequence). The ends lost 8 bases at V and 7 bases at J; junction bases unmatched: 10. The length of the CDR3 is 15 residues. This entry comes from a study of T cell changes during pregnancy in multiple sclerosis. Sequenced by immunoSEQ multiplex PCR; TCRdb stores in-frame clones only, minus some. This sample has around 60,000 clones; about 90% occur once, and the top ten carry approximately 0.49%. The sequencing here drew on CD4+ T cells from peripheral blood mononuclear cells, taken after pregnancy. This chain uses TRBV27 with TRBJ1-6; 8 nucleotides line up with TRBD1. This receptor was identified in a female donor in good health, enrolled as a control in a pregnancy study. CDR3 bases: TGTGCCAGCTGCCCAGTGGGACAGGCAAATTCACCCCTCCACTTT. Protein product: CASCPVGQANSPLHF.